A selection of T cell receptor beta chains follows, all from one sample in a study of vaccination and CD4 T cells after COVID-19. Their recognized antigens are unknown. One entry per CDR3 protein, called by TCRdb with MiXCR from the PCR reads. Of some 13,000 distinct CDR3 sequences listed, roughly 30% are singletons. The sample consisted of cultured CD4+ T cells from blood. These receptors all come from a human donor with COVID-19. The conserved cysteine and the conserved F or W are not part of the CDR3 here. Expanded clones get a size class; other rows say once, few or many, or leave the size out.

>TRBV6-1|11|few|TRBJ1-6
ASKTGVNSPLH
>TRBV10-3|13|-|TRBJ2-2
AISESDGNTGELF
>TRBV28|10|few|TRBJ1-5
AAASGNQPQH
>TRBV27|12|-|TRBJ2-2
ASTAHPNTGELF
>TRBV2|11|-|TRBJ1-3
ASTQKGGNTIY
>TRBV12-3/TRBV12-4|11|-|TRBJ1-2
ASSLLWGDGYT
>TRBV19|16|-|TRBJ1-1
ASSKEPGQGSERTEAF
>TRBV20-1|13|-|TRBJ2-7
SARESGGTPYEQY
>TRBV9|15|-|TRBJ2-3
ASSASGGLAGTDTQY
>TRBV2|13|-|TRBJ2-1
ASSPLGPTYNEQF
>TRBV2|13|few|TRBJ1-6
ASSDVGLINSPLH
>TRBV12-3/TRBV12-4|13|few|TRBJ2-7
ASSGVGGVTYEQY
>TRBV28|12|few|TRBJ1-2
ASSSGPADYGYT
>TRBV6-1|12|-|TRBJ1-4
ATKPGDIGEKLF
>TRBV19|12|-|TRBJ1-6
ASNSANYNSPLH
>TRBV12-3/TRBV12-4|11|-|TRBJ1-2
ASRETGLGGYT
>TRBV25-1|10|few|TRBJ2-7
ASRVGVYEQY
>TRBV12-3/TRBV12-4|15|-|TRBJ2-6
ASTARTGRAGANVLT
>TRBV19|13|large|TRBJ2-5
ASSIVGGGRETQY
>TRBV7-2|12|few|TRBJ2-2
ASSLGVNTGELF
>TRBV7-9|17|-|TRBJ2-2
ASSLDLRSGVLNTGELF
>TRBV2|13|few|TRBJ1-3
ASKSTQSTGNTIY
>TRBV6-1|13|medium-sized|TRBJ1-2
ASSEIPSGLKGYT
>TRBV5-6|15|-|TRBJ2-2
ASSSTRTGGNTGELF
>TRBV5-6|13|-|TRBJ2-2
ASSPQGQWAGELF
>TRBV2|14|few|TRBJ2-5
ASRLRTGSVQETQY